The entry below gives a single T cell receptor beta chain sequence along with its context. This clone has just a few counts. This receptor's antigen is unknown. No much larger clonotype is one base removed from it; base qualities were not supplied. Here V drops 6 bases and J drops 3 bases, and the junction holds 5 bases not matched to any gene. Inclusive of the bounding cysteine and phenylalanine, the CDR3 is 14 residues long. Solely the CDR3 DNA is kept, with 42 bases framed from the first base. In the germline V gene (reference sequence), CDR1 corresponds to LNHDA and CDR2 to SQIVND. This sample was taken from a study of PD-1 blockade in classical Hodgkin lymphoma (dated by TCRdb to 2018 to 2021). Notes on the research overall: Nivolumab dosing was 3 mg/kg intravenously every 2 weeks, continuing until either disease progression or unacceptable toxicity. The study used CyTOF and TCR beta sequencing to define a peripheral blood immune signature of response to PD-1 blockade in classical Hodgkin lymphoma.

Genomic DNA was isolated using the Qiagen DNeasy kit from unsorted PBMCs as well as from negatively selected CD4+ and CD8+ fractions. TCR beta CDR3 regions were subjected to amplification by immunoSEQ multiplex PCR with primers that anneal to V and J segments. A synthetic immune receptor repertoire was used to minimize amplification bias, and any residual bias was removed computationally once sequencing was done. On the study's bioinformatics: Custom Python scripts were used to quantify repertoire diversity as the Shannon entropy index. Unsorted, CD4+ and CD8+ repertoires were analyzed separately, except in combined analyses where CD4+ and CD8+ sequences were merged in silico. A clone counted as expanded when the clone's frequency after treatment rose at least 2-fold relative to C1D1, and clones undetected at baseline were given a pseudocount of 0.5. Singleton clones were defined as clones with 0 or 1 copy at C1D1, and non-singleton clones were defined as clones with 2 or more copies. Clones expanded in unsorted samples were labelled as CD4+, CD8+ or unknown by matching protein sequences in sorted samples from the same patient. Diversity changes from C1D1 to C4D1 were tested in paired samples using Wilcoxon tests. TCRdb carries this immuneACCESS record with in-frame sequences only. Its versions omit some clonotypes, under half of them owing to an unresolved V gene in the studies checked, with the rest unexplained. That table furnishes V, J and clone size, whereas the DNA furnished D and trimming. Within this sample are about 110,000 clones, with roughly nine tenths of them counted one time only. The biggest ten clones account for just under 20% of the sample.

According to the study, the label for this sample's time point signals: cycle 2 day 1 (C2D1) of nivolumab. Relapse after autologous stem cell transplantation had occurred in all trial patients, and cohorts A, B and C were distinguished by prior brentuximab vedotin exposure. The trial cohort comprised approximately 55 patients with relapsed/refractory classical Hodgkin lymphoma whose best overall responses were complete response, partial response or progressive disease. In the multi-cohort phase II CheckMate 205 trial, trial patients received single-agent nivolumab. An independent review committee assessed best overall response by applying the 2007 International Working Group response criteria. PBMCs from the trial were collected at three points: immediately before nivolumab initiation (C1D1), and during therapy at cycle 2 day 1 and cycle 4 day 1. Peripheral blood was collected in 8 mL Vacutainer Cell Preparation Tubes, from which PBMCs were isolated by centrifugation and then cryopreserved.

Findings and caveats that apply to the study as a whole: By C4D1, a significant rise was seen in CD4+ TCR diversity but not in CD8+ TCR diversity (p=0.0027 vs p=0.16), and the rise was most apparent among complete responders (p=0.02). Trial patients achieving complete response had baseline diversity similar to newly diagnosed patients, whereas partial responders and progressors had significantly lower diversity. Baseline TCR diversity was reported to be lower in newly diagnosed patients than in healthy donors, and even lower in relapsed/refractory patients. The study was limited to a single clinical trial cohort, and causes of repertoire differences, possibly disease activity or prior therapy, remained undefined. Lower diversity was observed in patients in whom nivolumab was started less than 1 year after ASCT, and these patients were excluded from later analyses so that confounding by immune reconstitution would be avoided.

The sequence joins TRBV19 to TRBJ2-3; 8 junctional bases match TRBD1. The TCR comes from a human donor with classical Hodgkin lymphoma. The material was peripheral blood mononuclear cells (PBMCs), obtained before the second cycle of nivolumab. Read as DNA, the sequence is TGTGCCAGTAGGGGCAGGGGGCGTACAGATACGCAGTATTTT. Its protein product is CASRGRGRTDTQYF.